This T cell receptor beta chain was sequenced for a study of cytomegalovirus exposure and HLA in healthy donors. Study summary: The same platform used for the 500 to 850 first-cohort repertoires was also used for the 130 or so validation repertoires, as a later analysis reported.

For this clone: What it binds is not known.

Separate from the approximately 670-subject first cohort was the roughly 120-subject validation cohort, to which the donors belonged. Using immunoSEQ multiplex PCR, the repertoire was profiled, and TCRdb retains in-frame clones only, with some absent. The table lists over 45,000 clones, about 90% of them singletons. General observations from the study: Reports described diagnosis of cytomegalovirus status by the classifier as highly specific and sensitive. Under in vitro conditions, a few CMV-associated chains were confirmed as specific for CMV antigens.

The CDR3 has 14 amino acids. Germline CDR1 is MNHEY and CDR2 is SMNVEV (reference sequence). The J segment lost 2 bases and the V segment lost 6 bases, leaving 2 bases of the junction unmatched. The chain carries TRBV27 and TRBJ1-5, with 9 nucleotides matching TRBD1. The sequenced sample was PBMCs. The TCR comes from a woman in her thirties in good health and CMV-seronegative. The CDR3 region has the DNA TGTGCCAGCAGACGGACAGGGGGCAATCAGCCCCAGCATTTT. It translates to CASRRTGGNQPQHF.